Presented here are 17 T cell receptor beta chains from one specimen sequenced in a study of CD8 T cells in Susac syndrome. cDNA came from roughly 0.5 to 1 ug RNA primed by random hexamers. TCRdb analysed the immunoSEQ multiplex PCR reads with MiXCR anew, one entry per CDR3 protein. The sample has 90,000 to 150,000 distinct CDR3 sequences; around 90% are singletons. Source material: CD4+ T cells from PBMCs. The receptors come from a human donor in good health.

V is TRBV24-1 and J is TRBJ2-5, with 9 positions matching TRBD2. The ends lost 5 bases at V and 2 bases at J; junction bases unmatched: 20. Germline V lookup: CDR1 KGHDR, CDR2 SFDVKD. This CDR3 comprises 20 residues. This chain's CDR3 is CATSASGRKVAGVTQETQYF. The CDR3 nucleotides are TGTGCCACCAGTGCTTCCGGGCGGAAGGTAGCGGGAGTTACACAAGAGACCCAGTACTTC.

CDR3 protein: CASSVLLDNEQFF. The DNA for the CDR3 is TGTGCCAGCAGCGTTCTACTCGACAATGAGCAGTTCTTC. The chain uses TRBV9 and TRBJ2-1; the D is unclear. V gave up 2 bases and J gave up 5 bases, with 8 bases separating them. The CDR3 length is 13 residues. CDR1 and CDR2 from the germline V gene are SGDLS and YYNGEE.

J is TRBJ2-3 and V is TRBV27; D not certain. Trimming left V 2 bases short and J 6 bases short, with 6 bases between. The germline gives CDR1 MNHEY, CDR2 SMNVEV (reference sequence). The CDR3 consists of 12 residues. CDR3: CASSLGRDTQYF. CDR3 DNA sequence: TGTGCCAGCAGTTTAGGGCGGGATACGCAGTATTTT.

V and J are TRBV7-2 and TRBJ2-7; TRBD2 agrees at 7 bases. In germline, CDR1 is SGHTA, CDR2 FQGNSA. This CDR3 is built from 14 residues. Losses at the gene ends were 3 bases for V and 2 bases for J; bases not matched to a gene: 4. In DNA, the CDR3 is TGTGCCAGCAGCTTTGGCGGGAGCGCCTACGAGCAGTACTTC. Amino acid sequence: CASSFGGSAYEQYF.

This clonotype appeared a single time. The chain is built from TRBV29-1 and TRBJ1-1; no firm D call. Trimming removed 3 bases from V and 0 bases from J, with 8 bases in between. CDR3 length equals 13 residues. CDR1 and CDR2 from the germline V gene are SQVTM and ANQGSEA. Written as DNA, the CDR3 is TGCAGCGTTGATCGGAGAATGAACACTGAAGCTTTCTTT. Amino acid sequence: CSVDRRMNTEAFF.

The rearrangement links TRBV23-1 to TRBJ1-4; no reliable D call. TRBV23-1 is known as an ORF, though its function is uncertain. Trimming removed 11 bases from V and 5 bases from J, with 15 bases in between. The CDR3 length is 13 residues. In nucleotides, the CDR3 is TGCGCCGGTGTGAGGAGGGTAAATGAAAAACTGTTTTTT. Amino acid sequence: CAGVRRVNEKLFF.

This clonotype was seen only once. The rearrangement joins TRBV14 to TRBJ1-1; unclear D gene. The germline V gene encodes CDR1 SGHDN and CDR2 FVKESK. This CDR3 has 14 amino acids. Trimming pared 0 bases from V and 4 bases from J, leaving 9 bases between. DNA of the CDR3: TGTGCCAGCAGCCAAGATTACGGAAGCACTGAAGCTTTCTTT. Translated: CASSQDYGSTEAFF.

The chain carries TRBV7-9 and TRBJ2-1; 7 bases align to TRBD1. The germline gives CDR1 SEHNR, CDR2 FQNEAQ (reference sequence). The CDR3 extends over 15 amino acids. Trimming cost V 4 bases and J 13 bases; bases outside gene matches: 16. The CDR3 region is CASSSPGQTAPSQFF. CDR3 bases: TGTGCCAGCAGCTCCCCGGGACAGACGGCCCCCTCTCAGTTCTTC. Full variable domain (missing parts from reference TRBV7-9 and TRBJ2-1): DTGVSQNPRHKITKRGQNVTFRCDPISEHNRLYWYRQTLGQGPEFLTYFQNEAQLEKSRLLSDRFSAERPKGSFSTLEIQRTEQGDSAMYLCASSSPGQTAPSQFFGPGTRLTVL.

This clonotype was detected only once. The CDR3 region has the DNA TGTGCCAGCAGTCCCGGGACAATCGGGGAGCTGTTTTTT. Translated: CASSPGTIGELFF. The chain links TRBV12-3 or TRBV12-4 to TRBJ2-2; D may be TRBD1 (6 bases). There are 13 residues in the CDR3. V lost 5 bases and J 7 bases, leaving 11 bases between the germline ends.

This clonotype was detected once. V is TRBV20-1 and J is TRBJ1-5, with TRBD1 as a possible D gene (5 bases). Germline V CDR1 and CDR2: DFQATT, SNEGSKA (reference sequence). V lost 0 bases and J lost 6, with 9 bases in between. This CDR3 comprises 13 residues. CDR3 sequence: CSARDPGGQPQHF. As DNA, the CDR3 is TGCAGTGCTAGAGACCCGGGGGGTCAGCCCCAGCATTTT.

The chain couples TRBV27 to TRBJ2-1; D gene ambiguous. Germline CDR1 MNHEY, CDR2 SMNVEV (reference sequence). CDR3 length equals 15 residues. The V gene lost 0 bases and the J gene lost 6 bases, with 12 bases spanning the gap. CDR3 DNA: TGTGCCAGCAGTTTATCGATTGTGCCGGGCAATGAGCAGTTCTTC. Translation: CASSLSIVPGNEQFF.

The genes are TRBV25-1 and TRBJ2-2; 12 positions match TRBD2. The V gene's germline CDR1 is MGHDK and CDR2 SYGVNS. J was trimmed by 4 bases and V by 2 bases; bases with no gene match: 5. This CDR3 spans 17 amino acids. In DNA form, the CDR3 reads TGTGCCAGCAGTGAAAGGACTAGCGGGACGTCCACCGGGGAGCTGTTTTTT. Its translation is CASSERTSGTSTGELFF. Using reference TRBV25-1 and TRBJ2-2 for the parts outside the CDR3, the full variable domain is EADIYQTPRYLVIGTGKKITLECSQTMGHDKMYWYQQDPGMELHLIHYSYGVNSTEKGDLSSESTVSRIRTEHFPLTLESARPSHTSQYLCASSERTSGTSTGELFFGEGSRLTVL.

V and J are TRBV13 and TRBJ2-1, with 7 bases that match TRBD2. V lost 2 bases, J lost 8 bases, and 12 bases stayed unmatched. This CDR3 has 16 amino acids. The germline V gene has CDR1 PRHDT and CDR2 FYEKMQ (reference sequence). Here the CDR3 DNA reads TGTGCCAGCAGCTTAAGTCGAGGCGGGGGTATAGATGAGCAGTTCTTC. Translation: CASSLSRGGGIDEQFF.

This clonotype was observed once. The chain uses TRBV27 and TRBJ1-2; 8 bases agree with TRBD1. After removal of 6 bases from V and 2 bases from J, the junction contained 5 bases not matched to a gene. The germline CDR1 and CDR2 sequences are MNHEY and SMNVEV (reference sequence). The CDR3 sequence is 14 residues long. For the CDR3, the DNA is TGTGCCAGCAGACTGGGACAGGAGAACTATGGCTACACCTTC. Residues: CASRLGQENYGYTF.

The V call is TRBV2, the J call TRBJ2-6; 12 bases are a match to TRBD2. The CDR3 extends over 18 amino acids. CDR1 and CDR2 (germline): SNHLY, FYNNEI. Losses at the gene ends were 6 bases for V and 0 bases for J; bases not matched to a gene: 6. As DNA, the CDR3 is TGTGCCAGCAGCTCGTTGACTAGCGGGAGCTCTGGGGCCAACGTCCTGACTTTC. Its translation: CASSSLTSGSSGANVLTF.

The CDR3 reads CASSPGTGGPNQPQHF. The CDR3 coding sequence is TGTGCCAGCAGCCCCGGGACGGGGGGCCCCAATCAGCCCCAGCATTTT. The genes are TRBV11-2 and TRBJ1-5, with D maybe TRBD1 (6 bases). Trimming left V 5 bases short and J 3 bases short, with 17 bases between. Germline assignment: CDR1 SGHAT and CDR2 FQNNGV. The CDR3 length is 16 residues.

This chain joins TRBV5-1 and TRBJ2-5; no clear D. The CDR3 covers 11 residues. CDR1 and CDR2 (germline): SGHRS, YFSETQ. V lost 4 bases, J lost 3 bases, and 4 bases lay in between. This CDR3 is CASSMEETQYF. The CDR3 bases are TGCGCCAGCAGCATGGAAGAGACCCAGTACTTC.